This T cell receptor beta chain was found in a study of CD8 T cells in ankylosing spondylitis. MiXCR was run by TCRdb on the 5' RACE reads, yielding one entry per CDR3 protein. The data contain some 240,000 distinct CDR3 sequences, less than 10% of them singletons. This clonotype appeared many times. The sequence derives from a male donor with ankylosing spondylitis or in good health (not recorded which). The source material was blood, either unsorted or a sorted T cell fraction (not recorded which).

For the CDR3, the DNA is TGCAGTGCTACGCACCAGGGCGCCTACGAGCAGTACTTC. It specifies CSATHQGAYEQYF. The V gene is TRBV20-1, the J gene TRBJ2-7; weak D call: TRBD1 (5 bases). This CDR3 spans 13 amino acids. Trimming cost V 4 bases and J 2 bases, with 12 bases left between them. From germline, CDR1 is DFQATT and CDR2 SNEGSKA (reference sequence).